This T cell receptor beta chain was identified during a study of T cell responses to AZD1222 COVID-19 vaccine. V was pared by 6 bases and J by 4 bases, with 6 bases of the junction left unmatched. The CDR3 is made up of 15 amino acids. Per germline, CDR1 MNHEY and CDR2 SVGAGI. TCRdb keeps only in-frame clones here, not all; method: immunoSEQ multiplex PCR. The table lists 150,000 to 200,000 clones, approximately 90% of them singletons. This receptor was taken from an adult who received the MenACWY meningococcal vaccine as a control. The chain employs TRBV6-5 and TRBJ1-4; 9 bases agree with TRBD1. Here the sequenced sample was peripheral blood, taken 28 days after the second dose of the MenACWY control vaccine. The CDR3 spells CASRPGQGDNEKLFF. The CDR3 DNA reads as TGTGCCAGCAGGCCGGGACAGGGTGATAATGAAAAACTGTTTTTT.